The 12 T cell receptor beta chains listed next were all sequenced from one sample in a study of CXCR3-negative and CXCR3-positive naive CD8 T cells. These receptors lack a known antigen. Overall study findings and caveats: For CXCR3-positive naive cells, TRB CDR3s were more hydrophobic than those of CXCR3-negative naive cells.

5' RACE with UMI labels generated the TRB cDNA libraries. TCRdb re-called the 5' RACE reads, yielding one record per CDR3 amino acid sequence without DNA. This sample contains roughly 140,000 distinct CDR3 sequences. Specimen: naive CXCR3+ CD8+ T cells from blood. The subset: CD45RO-CCR7+CD27+CD95- naive CD8+ T cells expressing CXCR3 (TNR3+). Receptors were obtained from a human donor in good health. Some clones in this sample may be carry-over from other donors' samples.

The V and J genes are TRBV29-1 and TRBJ2-5; with no DNA, the TCRdb D assignment of TRBD1 cannot be verified. The CDR3 contains 16 residues. CDR1 and CDR2 from the germline V gene are SQVTM and ANQGSEA. The chain's CDR3 is CSVGGEQGIEEETQYF.

This chain joins TRBV5-4 and TRBJ2-3; lacking DNA, the TRBD2 call made by TCRdb goes unchecked. The CDR3 has 15 amino acids. In germline, CDR1 is SGHNT, CDR2 YYREEE (reference sequence). This CDR3 reads CASKIGTSAGDTQYF.

The CDR3 sequence is CASSDSMVLYEQYF. V and J are TRBV25-1 and TRBJ2-7. This CDR3 has 14 amino acids. Per germline, CDR1 MGHDK and CDR2 SYGVNS.

This sequence joins TRBV5-1 and TRBJ2-3; TCRdb calls TRBD1, which cannot be checked without DNA. CDR1 is SGHRS and CDR2 is YFSETQ in the germline V gene. This CDR3 is 16 amino acids long. CDR3 sequence reads: CASSLVGGQGPDTQYF.

This sequence joins TRBV7-9 and TRBJ2-7. Germline loops: CDR1 SEHNR, CDR2 FQNEAQ (reference sequence). This CDR3 spans 13 amino acids. The CDR3 region is CASSLGKGYEQYF.

The gene calls are TRBV20-1 and TRBJ1-2; TCRdb designates TRBD1, a call that cannot be tested without DNA. The CDR3 runs 14 residues. Germline values: CDR1 DFQATT, CDR2 SNEGSKA (reference sequence). This CDR3 is CSASLPTGSWGYTF.

The V gene is TRBV7-2, the J gene TRBJ2-2. Germline CDR1 SGHTA, CDR2 FQGNSA. The CDR3 is 11 residues long. CDR3 loop: CASSLYGELFF.

This chain links TRBV7-9 with TRBJ2-7. The germline CDR1 and CDR2 sequences are SEHNR and FQNEAQ (reference sequence). The CDR3 runs 13 residues. The CDR3 sequence is CASSFGEGSEQYF.

CDR3 amino acids: CASSLVPGGEPQHF. This chain links TRBV11-2 with TRBJ1-5; lacking DNA, the TRBD1 call made by TCRdb goes unchecked. There are 14 residues in the CDR3. Germline V gene lookup returns CDR1 SGHAT and CDR2 FQNNGV.

The chain links TRBV5-5 to TRBJ2-7; TCRdb's D gene call, TRBD2, goes unchecked for lack of DNA. CDR1 is SGHKS and CDR2 is YYEKEE in the germline V gene (reference sequence). The CDR3 extends over 14 amino acids. The CDR3 region is CASSLGAGPYEQYF. Based on the CDR3 plus reference TRBV5-5 and TRBJ2-7, the full variable domain is DAGVTQSPTHLIKTRGQQVTLRCSPISGHKSVSWYQQVLGQGPQFIFQYYEKEERGRGNFPDRFSARQFPNYSSELNVNALLLGDSALYLCASSLGAGPYEQYFGPGTRLTVT.

The chain recombines TRBV15 with TRBJ2-7; TCRdb calls TRBD1, which cannot be checked without DNA. Germline V gene data show CDR1 as LNHNV and CDR2 as YYDKDF (reference sequence). This CDR3 is built from 15 residues. This chain's CDR3 is CATSRALDRGHEQYF.

This chain links TRBV7-2 with TRBJ2-7; lacking DNA, the TRBD1 call made by TCRdb goes unchecked. CDR3 length: 16 residues. CDR1 is SGHTA, CDR2 FQGNSA, per germline. CDR3: CASSPIAGAFSYEQYF.